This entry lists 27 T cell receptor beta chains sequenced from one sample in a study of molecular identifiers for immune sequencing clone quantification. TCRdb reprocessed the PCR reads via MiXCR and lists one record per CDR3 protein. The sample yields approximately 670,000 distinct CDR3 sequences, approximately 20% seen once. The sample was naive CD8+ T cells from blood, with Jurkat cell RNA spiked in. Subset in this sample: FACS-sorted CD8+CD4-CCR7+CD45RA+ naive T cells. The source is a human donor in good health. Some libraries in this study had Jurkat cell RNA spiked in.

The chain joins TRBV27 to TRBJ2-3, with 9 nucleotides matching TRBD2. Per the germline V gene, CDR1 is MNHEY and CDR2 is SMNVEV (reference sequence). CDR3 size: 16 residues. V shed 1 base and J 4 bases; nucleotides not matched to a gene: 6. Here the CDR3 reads CASSLFLAGGPDTQYF. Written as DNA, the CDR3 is TGTGCCAGCAGTTTATTCCTCGCGGGAGGGCCAGATACGCAGTATTTT.

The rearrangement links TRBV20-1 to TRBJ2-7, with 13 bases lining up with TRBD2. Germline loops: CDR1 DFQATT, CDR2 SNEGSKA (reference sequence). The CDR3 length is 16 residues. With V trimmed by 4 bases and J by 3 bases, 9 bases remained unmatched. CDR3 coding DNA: TGCAGTGCTAACGGACTAGCGGGAGTGTTATACTACGAGCAGTACTTC. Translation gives CSANGLAGVLYYEQYF.

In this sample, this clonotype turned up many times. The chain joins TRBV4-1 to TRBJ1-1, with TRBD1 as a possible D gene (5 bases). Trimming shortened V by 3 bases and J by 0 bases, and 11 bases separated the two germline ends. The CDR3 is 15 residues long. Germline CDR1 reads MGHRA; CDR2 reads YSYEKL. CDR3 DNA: TGCGCCAGCAGCCACCGGGACGGTCTGAACACTGAAGCTTTCTTT. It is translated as CASSHRDGLNTEAFF.

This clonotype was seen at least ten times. CDR3 coding DNA: TGTGCCAGCAGTGAGGGTGTAGGTACTGAAGCTTTCTTT. It yields the protein CASSEGVGTEAFF. The V and J genes are TRBV6-4 and TRBJ1-1; no clear D. Germline V CDR1 and CDR2: MRHNA, SNTAGT. The CDR3 has 13 residues. V was pared by 3 bases and J by 5 bases, with 10 bases between.

The CDR3 here is CASRMGQVGSAKNIQYF. The DNA for the CDR3 is TGTGCCAGCAGAATGGGACAGGTGGGATCAGCCAAAAACATTCAGTACTTC. This chain connects TRBV12-3 or TRBV12-4 to TRBJ2-4; 8 bases match TRBD1. The CDR3 runs 17 residues. V lost 6 bases, J lost 0 bases, and 10 bases stayed unmatched.

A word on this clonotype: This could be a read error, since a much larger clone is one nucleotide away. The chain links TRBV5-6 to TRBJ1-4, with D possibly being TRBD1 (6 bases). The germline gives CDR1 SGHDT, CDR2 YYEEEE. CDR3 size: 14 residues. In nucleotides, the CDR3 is TGTGCCAGCAGCCCCGGACAGACTCCTGAAGAACTGTTTTTT. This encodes CASSPGQTPEELFF.

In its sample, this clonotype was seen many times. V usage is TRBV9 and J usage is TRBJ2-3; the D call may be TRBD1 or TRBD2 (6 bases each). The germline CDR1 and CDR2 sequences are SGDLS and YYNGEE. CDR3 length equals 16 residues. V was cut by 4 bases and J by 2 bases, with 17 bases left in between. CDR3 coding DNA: TGTGCCAGCAGCCCGAGGGGGGTGGAGCCCACAGATACGCAGTATTTT. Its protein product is CASSPRGVEPTDTQYF.

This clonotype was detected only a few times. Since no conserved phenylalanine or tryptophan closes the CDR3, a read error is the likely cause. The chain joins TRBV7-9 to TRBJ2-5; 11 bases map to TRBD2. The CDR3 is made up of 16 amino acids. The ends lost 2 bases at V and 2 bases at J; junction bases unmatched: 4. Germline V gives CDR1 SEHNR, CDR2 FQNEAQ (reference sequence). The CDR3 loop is CASSLTSGGLQETQYL. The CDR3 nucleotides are TGTGCCAGCAGCTTAACTAGCGGGGGTTTACAAGAGACCCAGTACCTC.

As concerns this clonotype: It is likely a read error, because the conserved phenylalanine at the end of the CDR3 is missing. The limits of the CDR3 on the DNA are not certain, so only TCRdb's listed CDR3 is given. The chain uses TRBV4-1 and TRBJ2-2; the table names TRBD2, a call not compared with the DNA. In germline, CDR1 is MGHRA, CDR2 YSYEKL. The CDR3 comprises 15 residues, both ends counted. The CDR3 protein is CASSQESGIASMVFL.

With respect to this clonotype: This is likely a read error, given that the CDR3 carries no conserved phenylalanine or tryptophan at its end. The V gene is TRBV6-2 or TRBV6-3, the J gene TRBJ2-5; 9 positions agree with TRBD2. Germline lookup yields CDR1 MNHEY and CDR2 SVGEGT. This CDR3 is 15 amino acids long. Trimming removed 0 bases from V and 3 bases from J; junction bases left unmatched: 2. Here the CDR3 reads CASSYSQRGEETQYI. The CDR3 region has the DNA TGTGCCAGCAGTTACTCGCAGCGGGGGGAAGAGACCCAGTACATC.

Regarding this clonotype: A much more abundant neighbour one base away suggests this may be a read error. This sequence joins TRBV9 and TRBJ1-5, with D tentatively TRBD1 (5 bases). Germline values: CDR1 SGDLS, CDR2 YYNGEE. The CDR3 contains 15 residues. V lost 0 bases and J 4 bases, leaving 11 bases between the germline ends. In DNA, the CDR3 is TGTGCCAGCAGCGTAGAAGGGGAGTGGAATCAGCCCCAGCATTTT. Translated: CASSVEGEWNQPQHF.

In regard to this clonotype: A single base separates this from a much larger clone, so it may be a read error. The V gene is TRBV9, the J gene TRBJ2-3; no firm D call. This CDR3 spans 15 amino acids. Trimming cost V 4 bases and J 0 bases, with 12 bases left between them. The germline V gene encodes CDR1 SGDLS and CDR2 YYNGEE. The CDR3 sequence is CASSPSTASTDTQYF. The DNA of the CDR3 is TGTGCCAGCAGCCCTAGTACCGCTAGCACAGATACGCAGTATTTT.

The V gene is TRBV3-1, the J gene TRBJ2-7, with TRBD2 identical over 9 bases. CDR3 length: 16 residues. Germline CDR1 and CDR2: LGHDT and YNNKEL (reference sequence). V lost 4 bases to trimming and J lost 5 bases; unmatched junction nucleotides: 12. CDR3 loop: CASSPRKGLAPHEQYF. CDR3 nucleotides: TGTGCCAGCAGCCCTCGTAAGGGACTAGCCCCCCACGAGCAGTACTTC.

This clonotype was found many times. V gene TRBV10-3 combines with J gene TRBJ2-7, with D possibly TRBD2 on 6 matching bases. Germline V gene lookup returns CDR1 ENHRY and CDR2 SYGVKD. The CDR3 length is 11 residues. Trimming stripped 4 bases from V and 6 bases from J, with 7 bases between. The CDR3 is CAISVRGEQYF. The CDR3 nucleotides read TGTGCCATCAGTGTGCGGGGCGAGCAGTACTTC.

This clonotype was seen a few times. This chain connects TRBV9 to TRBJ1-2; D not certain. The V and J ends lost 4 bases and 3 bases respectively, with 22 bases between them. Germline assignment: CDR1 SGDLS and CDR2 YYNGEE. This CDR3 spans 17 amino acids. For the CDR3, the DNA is TGTGCCAGCAGCATTCCCCGAGATAGTGGAGCTGACTATGGCTACACCTTC. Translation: CASSIPRDSGADYGYTF.

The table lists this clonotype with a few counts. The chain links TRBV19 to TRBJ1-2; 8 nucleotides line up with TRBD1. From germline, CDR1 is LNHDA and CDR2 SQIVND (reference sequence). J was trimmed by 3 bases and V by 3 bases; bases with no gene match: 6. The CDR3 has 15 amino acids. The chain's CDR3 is CASSIHDRGDYGYTF. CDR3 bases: TGTGCCAGTAGTATTCATGACAGGGGAGACTATGGCTACACCTTC. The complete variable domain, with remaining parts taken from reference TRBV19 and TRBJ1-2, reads DGGITQSPKYLFRKEGQNVTLSCEQNLNHDAMYWYRQDPGQGLRLIYYSQIVNDFQKGDIAEGYSVSREKKESFPLTVTSAQKNPTAFYLCASSIHDRGDYGYTFGSGTRLTVV.

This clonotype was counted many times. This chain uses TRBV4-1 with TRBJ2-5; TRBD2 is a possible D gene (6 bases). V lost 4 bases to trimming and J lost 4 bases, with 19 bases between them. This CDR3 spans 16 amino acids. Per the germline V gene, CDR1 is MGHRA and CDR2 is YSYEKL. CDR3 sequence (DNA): TGCGCCAGCAGCCGCGAAACGGACTACTCTGGAGAGACCCAGTACTTC. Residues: CASSRETDYSGETQYF.

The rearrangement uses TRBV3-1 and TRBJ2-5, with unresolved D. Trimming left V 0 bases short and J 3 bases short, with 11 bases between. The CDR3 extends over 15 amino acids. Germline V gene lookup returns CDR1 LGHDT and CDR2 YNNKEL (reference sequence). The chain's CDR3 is CASSQDLSRKETQYF. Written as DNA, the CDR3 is TGTGCCAGCAGCCAAGATCTCTCGCGGAAAGAGACCCAGTACTTC.

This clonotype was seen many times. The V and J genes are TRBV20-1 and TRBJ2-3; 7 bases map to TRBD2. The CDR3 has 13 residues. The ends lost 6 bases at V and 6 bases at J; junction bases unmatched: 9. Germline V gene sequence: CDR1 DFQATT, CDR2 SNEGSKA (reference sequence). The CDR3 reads CSALAALIDTQYF. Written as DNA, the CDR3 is TGCAGTGCGCTAGCGGCCCTAATTGATACGCAGTATTTT.

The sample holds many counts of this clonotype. In nucleotides, the CDR3 is TGTGCCAGCAGCTCGCGGGACAGCCTCCACCCTGGGGCCAACGTCCTGACTTTC. The encoded protein is CASSSRDSLHPGANVLTF. The chain recombines TRBV7-9 with TRBJ2-6; TRBD1 might be the D (7 bases). The CDR3 length is 18 residues. The germline V gene encodes CDR1 SEHNR and CDR2 FQNEAQ (reference sequence). Trimming cost V 4 bases and J 2 bases, with 18 bases left between them. Variable domain in full (rest from reference TRBV7-9 and TRBJ2-6): DTGVSQNPRHKITKRGQNVTFRCDPISEHNRLYWYRQTLGQGPEFLTYFQNEAQLEKSRLLSDRFSAERPKGSFSTLEIQRTEQGDSAMYLCASSSRDSLHPGANVLTFGAGSRLTVL.

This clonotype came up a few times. The CDR3, as DNA: TGCGCCAGCAGCCAAGGTAGGACTTCCGGATATGGCTACACCTTC. It yields the protein CASSQGRTSGYGYTF. J is TRBJ1-2 and V is TRBV4-1; D remains ambiguous. The CDR3 sequence is 15 residues long. Germline V gives CDR1 MGHRA, CDR2 YSYEKL. V was clipped by 1 base and J by 5 bases, with 14 bases between them.

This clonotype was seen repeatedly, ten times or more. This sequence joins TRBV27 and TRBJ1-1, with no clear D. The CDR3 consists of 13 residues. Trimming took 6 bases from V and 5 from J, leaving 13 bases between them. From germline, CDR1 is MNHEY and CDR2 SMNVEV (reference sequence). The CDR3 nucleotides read TGTGCCAGCAGCCCAACGGGGTTGACTGAAGCTTTCTTT. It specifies CASSPTGLTEAFF.

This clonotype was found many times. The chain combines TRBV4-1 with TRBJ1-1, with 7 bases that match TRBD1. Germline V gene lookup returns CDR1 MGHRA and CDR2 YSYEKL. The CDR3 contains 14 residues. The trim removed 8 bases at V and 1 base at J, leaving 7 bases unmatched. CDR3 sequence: CASSDRTSNTEAFF. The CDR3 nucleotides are TGCGCCAGCTCGGACAGGACCTCGAACACTGAAGCTTTCTTT.

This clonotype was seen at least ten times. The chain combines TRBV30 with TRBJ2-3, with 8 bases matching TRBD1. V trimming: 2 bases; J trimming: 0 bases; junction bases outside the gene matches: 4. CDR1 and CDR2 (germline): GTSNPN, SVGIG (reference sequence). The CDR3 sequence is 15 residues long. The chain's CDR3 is CAWSRTGWSTDTQYF. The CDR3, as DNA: TGTGCCTGGAGTCGGACAGGGTGGAGCACAGATACGCAGTATTTT.

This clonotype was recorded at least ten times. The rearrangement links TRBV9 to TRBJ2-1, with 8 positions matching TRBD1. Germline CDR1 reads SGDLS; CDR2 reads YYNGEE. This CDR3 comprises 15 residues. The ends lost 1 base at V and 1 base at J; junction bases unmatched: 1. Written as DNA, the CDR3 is TGTGCCAGCAGCGTAAGACAGGGGTCCTACAATGAGCAGTTCTTC. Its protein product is CASSVRQGSYNEQFF.

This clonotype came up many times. The DNA for the CDR3 is TGTGCCAGCTCGGGACAGTTCAATCAGCCCCAGCATTTT. It translates to CASSGQFNQPQHF. The rearrangement links TRBV7-9 to TRBJ1-5, with TRBD1 identical over 7 bases. The CDR3 length is 13 residues. J gave up 3 bases and V 8 bases, and 4 bases lay outside the gene matches. CDR1 and CDR2 from the germline V gene are SEHNR and FQNEAQ (reference sequence).

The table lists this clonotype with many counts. The DNA of the CDR3 is TGTGCCAGCAGTGAGTTTGCTTACACCGGGGAGCTGTTTTTT. It is translated as CASSEFAYTGELFF. This chain connects TRBV6-1 to TRBJ2-2; D is undetermined. V gave up 3 bases and J gave up 3 bases, with 8 bases separating them. The CDR3 sequence is 14 residues long. CDR1 and CDR2 from the germline V gene are MNHNS and SASEGT.